This TCR beta chain was retrieved from a study of PD-1 blockade in classical Hodgkin lymphoma. Clones were read by immunoSEQ multiplex PCR, and TCRdb kept only the in-frame ones, dropping some. The sample contains about 27,000 clones, just over 85% of which appear only once. Of note for this clone: Its matching antigen is unknown.

Findings and limits, study-wide: Complete responders entered with baseline diversity on par with newly diagnosed patients, the results showed. Whereas CD4+ TCR diversity had risen significantly by C4D1, CD8+ TCR diversity had not.

There was relapse after autologous stem cell transplantation in every patient, and there was variation in brentuximab vedotin exposure. Thawed PBMCs were the source of CD8+ T cells, obtained through magnetic negative selection. When best responses were assessed, they were complete response, partial response or progressive disease. This TCR was recovered from a human donor with classical Hodgkin lymphoma. The material sequenced was CD8+ T cells from blood, taken at baseline.

The CDR3 sequence: CASSFGPLTGELFF. Here the CDR3 DNA reads TGTGCCAGCAGTTTCGGGCCCCTCACCGGGGAGCTGTTTTTT. This chain connects TRBV27 to TRBJ2-2; D is unresolved. The V end lost 3 bases, the J end lost 4 bases, and 9 bases lay between the germline ends. CDR3 length: 14 amino acids. Germline V gene lookup returns CDR1 MNHEY and CDR2 SMNVEV (reference sequence).